This TCR beta chain was recovered during a study of T cell changes during pregnancy in multiple sclerosis. This clone was seen just once. Method: immunoSEQ multiplex PCR; TCRdb's copy keeps in-frame clones and lacks some. In the table there are about 75,000 clones, 70% to 90% of which are singletons. V trimming: 3 bases; J trimming: 1 base; junction bases outside the gene matches: 3. Germline-derived CDR1 and CDR2 are ENHRY and SYGVKD. The CDR3 spans 15 residues. The TCR originated in a female donor in good health, enrolled as a control in a pregnancy study. The rearrangement links TRBV10-3 to TRBJ1-1; 9 nucleotides line up with TRBD1. This specimen consisted of peripheral blood, obtained in the first trimester of pregnancy. CDR3 loop: CAISDLGQGNTEAFF. The DNA of the CDR3 is TGTGCCATCAGTGACTTGGGACAGGGGAACACTGAAGCTTTCTTT.